Listed below are T cell receptor beta chains from one sample, sequenced in a study of T-cell memory formation after mild COVID-19. TCRdb called the 5' RACE reads again in MiXCR, with one record for every CDR3 protein. The data show roughly 350,000 distinct CDR3 sequences, 25% to 30% seen once. The sample was PBMCs or a T cell subset sorted from them (not recorded which). The receptor source for this set is an adult woman who had mild COVID-19 (a few samples of this study predate the infection). Cell type and time point are not known. Each CDR3 is given with its conserved first and last residue. A D gene is named only where the DNA matches it firmly. For some rows the clone size is stated as once, few or many, or as a class when expanded; others skip it.

cdr3_aa cdr3_nt d_call clone_size j_call v_call
CASSKEGKTGSTGELFF TGCGCCAGCAGCAAGGAAGGGAAAACCGGATCCACCGGGGAGCTGTTTTTT . . TRBJ2-2 TRBV5-1
CASSQDGPAPLYGYTF TGCGCCAGCAGCCAAGATGGGCCAGCCCCCCTCTATGGCTACACCTTC . . TRBJ1-2 TRBV4-1
CASSILGQSYEQYF TGTGCCAGTAGTATTTTGGGGCAGAGCTACGAGCAGTACTTC . few TRBJ2-7 TRBV19
CASSRPGQGIYEQYF TGTGCCAGCAGCCGACCGGGACAGGGAATATACGAGCAGTACTTC TRBD1 . TRBJ2-7 TRBV7-2
CATTGGGMNTEAFF TGTGCCACCACCGGGGGAGGGATGAACACTGAAGCTTTCTTT . . TRBJ1-1 TRBV2
CASRLVGSSYNEQFF TGCGCCAGCAGATTGGTGGGGAGCTCCTACAATGAGCAGTTCTTC . few TRBJ2-1 TRBV5-1
CASSVEPSGGLSGELFF TGTGCCAGCAGCGTAGAGCCTAGCGGGGGGCTGAGCGGGGAGCTGTTTTTT TRBD2 . TRBJ2-2 TRBV9
CSVSGGRGTDTQYF TGCAGCGTCTCCGGCGGGAGAGGTACAGATACGCAGTATTTT TRBD2 few TRBJ2-3 TRBV29-1
CSAARAGLLLTQYF TGCAGTGCCGCCCGGGCAGGGTTATTGCTAACGCAGTATTTT . . TRBJ2-3 TRBV20-1
CASSFDRIIGYTF TGCGCCAGCAGCTTCGACAGGATCATCGGCTACACCTTC . . TRBJ1-2 TRBV5-1
CASSAWDNEQFF TGTGCCAGCAGTGCCTGGGACAATGAGCAGTTCTTC . few TRBJ2-1 TRBV6-1
CASSLGRYSNQPQHF TGTGCCAGCAGCTTGGGGAGGTATAGCAATCAGCCCCAGCATTTT . . TRBJ1-5 TRBV5-6
CASSYYPGQGASPGNNSPLHF TGCGCCAGCAGCTACTACCCGGGACAGGGGGCTAGTCCCGGGAATAATTCACCCCTCCACTTT TRBD1 many TRBJ1-6 TRBV5-1
CASSQVAGDTDTQYF TGCGCCAGCAGCCAAGTAGCGGGAGACACAGATACGCAGTATTTT TRBD2 . TRBJ2-3 TRBV4-3
CASSLAVTKNIQYF TGTGCCAGCAGCCTAGCAGTTACTAAAAACATTCAGTACTTC . . TRBJ2-4 TRBV7-9
CAISEPAGANNYGYTF TGTGCCATCAGTGAACCGGCAGGGGCGAACAACTATGGCTACACCTTC . . TRBJ1-2 TRBV10-3
CSGEWYNEQFF TGCAGTGGAGAGTGGTACAATGAGCAGTTCTTC . . TRBJ2-1 TRBV20-1
CASSFLRNTGELFF TGTGCCAGCAGCTTTCTCAGAAACACCGGGGAGCTGTTTTTT . . TRBJ2-2 TRBV7-2
CASSLVATSGYNEQFF TGTGCCAGCAGCTTAGTGGCGACTAGCGGTTACAATGAGCAGTTCTTC TRBD2 few TRBJ2-1 TRBV11-2
CASSLIAGASSGANVLTF TGTGCCAGCAGCTTAATAGCGGGGGCCTCCTCTGGGGCCAACGTCCTGACTTTC TRBD2 once TRBJ2-6 TRBV7-3
CASSSDRGHIGELFF TGTGCCAGCAGTTCGGACAGGGGGCATATCGGGGAGCTGTTTTTT TRBD1 . TRBJ2-2 TRBV12-3/TRBV12-4
CATSESGSWGTDTQYF TGTGCCACCAGTGAGTCCGGGTCTTGGGGCACAGATACGCAGTATTTT . . TRBJ2-3 TRBV24-1
CASGGYTGELFF TGTGCCAGCGGGGGGTACACCGGGGAGCTGTTTTTT . . TRBJ2-2 TRBV6-5
CSARDPSGESNEKLFF TGCAGTGCTAGAGATCCTTCAGGGGAGTCCAATGAAAAACTGTTTTTT . . TRBJ1-4 TRBV20-1
CSASFRTSGSGQYF TGCAGTGCCAGTTTCAGGACTAGCGGGTCCGGGCAGTACTTC TRBD2 few TRBJ2-7 TRBV20-1
CASSYDRGSQYEQYF TGTGCCAGCAGCTACGACAGGGGCAGTCAGTACGAGCAGTACTTC TRBD1 few TRBJ2-7 TRBV11-3
CASSADSSGELFF TGCGCCAGCAGCGCAGACTCCTCCGGGGAGCTGTTTTTT . . TRBJ2-2 TRBV5-1
CASSWDRRNEQFF TGTGCCAGTAGCTGGGACAGAAGGAATGAGCAGTTCTTC TRBD1 few TRBJ2-1 TRBV19
CASRGLVGDTQYF TGTGCCAGCAGGGGACTAGTAGGAGATACGCAGTATTTT TRBD2 few TRBJ2-3 TRBV12-3/TRBV12-4
CASSVGQVGGEQFF TGTGCCAGCAGTGTTGGACAGGTAGGCGGTGAGCAGTTCTTC TRBD1 few TRBJ2-1 TRBV2
CASSRDTLYEQYF TGTGCCAGCAGCCGGGACACCCTCTACGAGCAGTACTTC . . TRBJ2-7 TRBV12-3/TRBV12-4
CSARDVGTSGGDNEQFF TGCAGTGCTAGAGATGTCGGGACTAGCGGGGGGGACAATGAGCAGTTCTTC TRBD2 . TRBJ2-1 TRBV20-1
CASSSTGDRSNQPQHF TGTGCCAGCAGCTCTACTGGGGACAGGAGCAATCAGCCCCAGCATTTT TRBD1 . TRBJ1-5 TRBV5-5
CSARAHPHPYEQYF TGCAGTGCCAGAGCCCATCCCCACCCCTACGAGCAGTACTTC . . TRBJ2-7 TRBV20-1
CASSLDLSNQPQHF TGTGCCAGCAGCCTGGACTTAAGCAATCAGCCCCAGCATTTT . . TRBJ1-5 TRBV5-5
CASSIGQGAGTGELFF TGTGCCAGCAGCATCGGACAGGGAGCTGGCACCGGGGAGCTGTTTTTT TRBD1 . TRBJ2-2 TRBV9
CSVAGWGNQPQHF TGCAGCGTTGCAGGGTGGGGCAATCAGCCCCAGCATTTT . few TRBJ1-5 TRBV29-1
CASSSLRQGRNTEAFF TGTGCCAGCAGCTCGCTCCGACAGGGAAGGAACACTGAAGCTTTCTTT TRBD1 . TRBJ1-1 TRBV11-2
CSVDAQSEQYF TGCAGCGTTGACGCACAGAGCGAGCAGTACTTC . few TRBJ2-7 TRBV29-1
CASSLSHPGTGGVGTNSPLHF TGCGCCAGCAGCTTGTCTCACCCCGGGACAGGGGGAGTGGGGACCAATTCACCCCTCCACTTT TRBD1 few TRBJ1-6 TRBV5-1
CASTLPGDTYEQYF TGTGCCAGCACCCTCCCCGGGGATACCTACGAGCAGTACTTC . few TRBJ2-7 TRBV6-6
CSAPRGSGGGKYEQYF TGCAGTGCGCCCCGGGGAAGCGGGGGGGGAAAGTACGAGCAGTACTTC TRBD2 . TRBJ2-7 TRBV20-1
CASRTIGTGKAEAFF TGTGCCAGTAGGACCATCGGGACAGGGAAGGCTGAAGCTTTCTTT TRBD1 . TRBJ1-1 TRBV19
CASLDQAYSNQPQHF TGTGCCAGCCTGGATCAGGCATATAGCAATCAGCCCCAGCATTTT . . TRBJ1-5 TRBV19
CASSLVSGGGVSTGELFF TGTGCCAGCAGCTTAGTGTCTGGAGGGGGCGTGAGCACCGGGGAGCTGTTTTTT . few TRBJ2-2 TRBV7-6
CASSRVDREISGYTF TGCGCCAGCAGCCGCGTGGACAGGGAGATCTCTGGCTACACCTTC TRBD1 . TRBJ1-2 TRBV4-1
CASSEFQGWTEAFF TGTGCCAGCAGTGAGTTTCAGGGGTGGACTGAAGCTTTCTTT . . TRBJ1-1 TRBV2
CASSQDIEGSSYNEQFF TGCGCCAGCAGCCAAGATATAGAGGGAAGCTCCTACAATGAGCAGTTCTTC . . TRBJ2-1 TRBV4-3
CASSAPGTDLREQYF TGTGCCAGCAGCGCCCCCGGGACAGACTTGAGGGAGCAGTACTTC TRBD1 . TRBJ2-7 TRBV9